Below, 22 T cell receptor beta chains from the same sample are listed, as sequenced in a study of CD8+ T cells in alopecia areata. Following extraction, RNA underwent reverse transcription to cDNA, which served as the sequencing template. Sequencing was performed with immunoSEQ multiplex PCR; in TCRdb, only in-frame clones are kept and a portion is missing. The table has 110,000 to 150,000 clones, about 60% seen once. The specimen comprised CD4+ T cells sorted from blood, sampled at week 0. Receptor source: a human donor with alopecia areata.

There are a few counts of this clone. The rearrangement uses TRBV10-3 and TRBJ2-3, with D perhaps assigned TRBD1 or TRBD2 (5 bases each). Trimming left V 7 bases short and J 0 bases short, with 14 bases between. The germline V gene has CDR1 ENHRY and CDR2 SYGVKD. The CDR3 length is 15 residues. In DNA, the CDR3 is TGTGCCATCAATAAACGGGACCCCAGCACAGATACGCAGTATTTT. Its protein product is CAINKRDPSTDTQYF.

This rearrangement joins TRBV29-1 to TRBJ2-7; tentatively, D is TRBD1 (5 bases). Germline CDR1 is SQVTM and CDR2 is ANQGSEA. V was clipped by 4 bases and J by 6 bases, with 16 bases between them. The CDR3 runs 13 residues. The CDR3 loop is CSVGSDSSREQYF. CDR3 DNA: TGCAGCGTTGGAAGCGACAGTTCCCGCGAGCAGTACTTC.

The chain employs TRBV19 and TRBJ1-6; no clear D gene. The CDR3 sequence is 12 residues long. In germline, CDR1 is LNHDA, CDR2 SQIVND (reference sequence). The V end lost 5 bases, the J end lost 9 bases, and 8 bases lay between the germline ends. The CDR3 spells CASSGRGSPLHF. CDR3 nucleotides: TGTGCCAGTAGTGGGCGGGGTTCACCCCTCCACTTT. Combining the CDR3 with reference TRBV19 and TRBJ1-6 gives the whole variable domain DGGITQSPKYLFRKEGQNVTLSCEQNLNHDAMYWYRQDPGQGLRLIYYSQIVNDFQKGDIAEGYSVSREKKESFPLTVTSAQKNPTAFYLCASSGRGSPLHFGNGTRLTVT.

The gene calls are TRBV6-5 and TRBJ2-2, with 8 bases aligning to TRBD1. Per germline, CDR1 MNHEY and CDR2 SVGAGI. The CDR3 is 15 residues long. V lost 2 bases to trimming and J lost 4 bases; unmatched junction nucleotides: 3. Here the CDR3 reads CASSYLTGGTGELFF. CDR3 coding DNA: TGTGCCAGCAGTTACCTTACAGGGGGCACCGGGGAGCTGTTTTTT.

The rearrangement uses TRBV6-1 and TRBJ2-7; no reliable D call. There are 18 residues in the CDR3. Per the germline V gene, CDR1 is MNHNS and CDR2 is SASEGT. V was trimmed by 0 bases and J by 0 bases, leaving 18 bases between them. Here the CDR3 reads CASSEAASSPFFSYEQYF. CDR3 DNA: TGTGCCAGCAGTGAAGCCGCCAGCTCACCTTTTTTCTCCTACGAGCAGTACTTC.

The V call is TRBV30, the J call TRBJ2-5, with 11 positions matching TRBD2. Trimming removed 2 bases from V and 4 bases from J; junction bases left unmatched: 9. Germline CDR1 reads GTSNPN; CDR2 reads SVGIG (reference sequence). The CDR3 sequence is 16 residues long. The CDR3 bases are TGTGCCTGGAGTCATAGGCTAGCGGGGGGCGGAGAGACCCAGTACTTC. Translated: CAWSHRLAGGGETQYF.

V and J are TRBV2 and TRBJ2-3, with TRBD2 identical over 12 bases. Germline CDR1 and CDR2: SNHLY and FYNNEI. With V trimmed by 7 bases and J by 6 bases, 5 bases remained unmatched. The CDR3 length is 14 residues. The CDR3 reads CASIGGLAGDTQYF. DNA for the CDR3: TGTGCCAGCATCGGGGGACTAGCGGGCGATACGCAGTATTTT.

The chain carries TRBV7-9 and TRBJ2-6; no reliable D call. V lost 4 bases, J lost 0 bases, and 7 bases lay in between. CDR1 and CDR2 from the germline V gene are SEHNR and FQNEAQ (reference sequence). The length of the CDR3 is 15 residues. The CDR3 region has the DNA TGTGCCAGCAGCTCCCAGAACTCTGGGGCCAACGTCCTGACTTTC. It yields the protein CASSSQNSGANVLTF.

This clone was counted ten times or more. The chain has TRBV19 and TRBJ1-5; maybe TRBD1 (5 bases). CDR1 is LNHDA, CDR2 SQIVND, per germline (reference sequence). V lost 7 bases and J 9 bases, leaving 13 bases between the germline ends. This CDR3 contains 12 residues. The CDR3 region is CASNHQGGPQHF. In DNA, the CDR3 is TGTGCCAGTAACCATCAGGGCGGGCCCCAGCATTTT.

The chain joins TRBV29-1 to TRBJ2-1; D gene unclear. CDR1 and CDR2 (germline): SQVTM, ANQGSEA. The CDR3 is 10 amino acids. The ends were cut back, 4 bases at V and 8 bases at J, with 6 bases in the middle. As DNA, the CDR3 is TGCAGCGTTGGGGCTGATGAGCAGTTCTTC. Its translation is CSVGADEQFF.

This chain links TRBV30 with TRBJ1-2, with D possibly matching TRBD1 (6 bases). V was cut by 5 bases and J by 9 bases, with 19 bases left in between. CDR1 is GTSNPN, CDR2 SVGIG, per germline (reference sequence). The CDR3 covers 13 residues. The CDR3 is CAWRPTGKDRYTF. The CDR3 nucleotides read TGTGCCTGGCGTCCAACAGGGAAGGATCGCTACACCTTC.

The gene calls are TRBV30 and TRBJ2-5, with D possibly matching TRBD1 (6 bases). The CDR3 loop spans 12 amino acids. Germline CDR1 reads GTSNPN; CDR2 reads SVGIG (reference sequence). With 5 bases removed from V and 2 bases from J, the gap between germline ends came to 9 bases. Here the CDR3 DNA reads TGTGCCTGGGGACAGCAGCAAGAGACCCAGTACTTC. Translation gives CAWGQQQETQYF. The complete variable domain, with remaining parts taken from reference TRBV30 and TRBJ2-5, reads SQTIHQWPATLVQPVGSPLSLECTVEGTSNPNLYWYRQAAGRGLQLLFYSVGIGQISSEVPQNLSASRPQDRQFILSSKKLLLSDSGFYLCAWGQQQETQYFGPGTRLLVL.

The CDR3 region is CASSYSTGRGEKLFF. The CDR3 DNA sequence: TGTGCCAGCAGCTACTCGACCGGGAGGGGTGAAAAACTGTTTTTT. The chain carries TRBV7-6 and TRBJ1-4, with D tentatively TRBD1 (5 bases). The CDR3 loop spans 15 amino acids. The V gene's germline CDR1 is SGHVS and CDR2 FNYEAQ. V lost 4 bases, J lost 7 bases, and 16 bases lay in between.

This chain joins TRBV2 and TRBJ2-1, with unresolved D. The germline V gene has CDR1 SNHLY and CDR2 FYNNEI. With 7 bases removed from V and 5 bases from J, the gap between germline ends came to 18 bases. This CDR3 spans 15 amino acids. For the CDR3, the DNA is TGTGCCAGCACTAGAAGGACCGAAGTTAACAATGAGCAGTTCTTC. Protein: CASTRRTEVNNEQFF.

CDR3 protein: CASSGMGDSGNTIYF. Here the CDR3 DNA reads TGTGCCAGCAGTGGTATGGGTGACTCGGGAAACACCATATATTTT. The chain links TRBV2 to TRBJ1-3; no firm D call. Germline lookup yields CDR1 SNHLY and CDR2 FYNNEI. The CDR3 is made up of 15 amino acids. With 4 bases removed from V and 4 bases from J, the gap between germline ends came to 14 bases.

There are a few counts of this clone. V usage is TRBV28 and J usage is TRBJ1-1, with 7 bases aligning to TRBD1. The trim removed 7 bases at V and 1 base at J, leaving 9 bases unmatched. The CDR3 consists of 15 residues. CDR1 is MDHEN and CDR2 is SYDVKM in the germline V gene. CDR3 sequence (DNA): TGTGCCAGCACCCCAGGGGACAGTCAGAACACTGAAGCTTTCTTT. Translating gives CASTPGDSQNTEAFF.

V usage is TRBV5-4 and J usage is TRBJ2-5; TRBD2 might be the D (6 bases). CDR3 length: 16 amino acids. With 0 bases removed from V and 5 bases from J, the gap between germline ends came to 17 bases. CDR1 and CDR2 from the germline V gene are SGHNT and YYREEE (reference sequence). The CDR3, as DNA: TGTGCCAGCAGCTTGGCGGTCGGGAGAGCGTCGGAGACCCAGTACTTC. It encodes CASSLAVGRASETQYF. The full variable domain, with the rest looked up from reference TRBV5-4 and TRBJ2-5, is ETGVTQSPTHLIKTRGQQVTLRCSSQSGHNTVSWYQQALGQGPQFIFQYYREEENGRGNFPPRFSGLQFPNYSSELNVNALELDDSALYLCASSLAVGRASETQYFGPGTRLLVL.

The chain's CDR3 is CASSLGRGTDTQYF. The DNA of the CDR3 is TGTGCCAGCAGTTTGGGTCGGGGGACAGATACGCAGTATTTT. The gene calls are TRBV27 and TRBJ2-3; D might be TRBD2 (6 bases). Trimming took off 3 bases at V and 3 bases at J, with 10 bases between the two ends. CDR1 MNHEY and CDR2 SMNVEV come from the germline V gene (reference sequence). This CDR3 contains 14 residues.

The chain has TRBV7-2 and TRBJ1-2, with TRBD1 identical over 7 bases. V lost 1 base, J lost 13 bases, and 9 bases stayed unmatched. CDR1 SGHTA and CDR2 FQGNSA come from the germline V gene. The CDR3 runs to 13 residues. The CDR3 spells CASSLVKGALATF. DNA for the CDR3: TGTGCCAGCAGCTTAGTTAAGGGGGCTCTGGCCACCTTC.

This clone was detected once. This chain connects TRBV30 to TRBJ1-1; D is perhaps TRBD1 (6 bases). Germline V gene sequence: CDR1 GTSNPN, CDR2 SVGIG (reference sequence). Deletions cut 0 bases from V and 1 base from J, with 12 bases between. The CDR3 is 15 amino acids. Here the CDR3 DNA reads TGTGCCTGGAGTGTTTCGGGGGCAGCGAACACTGAAGCTTTCTTT. This codes for CAWSVSGAANTEAFF.

The sample holds one count of this clone. The chain combines TRBV4-2 with TRBJ2-3; D not certain. The CDR3 spans 14 residues. V lost 0 bases to trimming and J lost 7 bases, with 11 bases between them. Germline CDR1 is LGHNA and CDR2 is YNFKEQ. CDR3 sequence (DNA): TGTGCCAGCAGCCAAGACGTAGGTTCGTATACGCAGTATTTT. Protein product: CASSQDVGSYTQYF.

Details on this clone: Other DNA sequences in the sample encode the same CDR3. The rearrangement uses TRBV7-9 and TRBJ2-7; D gene ambiguous. Germline CDR1 and CDR2: SEHNR and FQNEAQ (reference sequence). V lost 1 base, J lost 1 base, and 2 bases lay in between. The CDR3 length is 12 residues. In nucleotides, the CDR3 is TGTGCCAGCAGCTTAGTGTCCTACGAGCAGTACTTC. Translation: CASSLVSYEQYF. Using reference TRBV7-9 and TRBJ2-7 for the parts outside the CDR3, the full variable domain is DTGVSQNPRHKITKRGQNVTFRCDPISEHNRLYWYRQTLGQGPEFLTYFQNEAQLEKSRLLSDRFSAERPKGSFSTLEIQRTEQGDSAMYLCASSLVSYEQYFGPGTRLTVT.